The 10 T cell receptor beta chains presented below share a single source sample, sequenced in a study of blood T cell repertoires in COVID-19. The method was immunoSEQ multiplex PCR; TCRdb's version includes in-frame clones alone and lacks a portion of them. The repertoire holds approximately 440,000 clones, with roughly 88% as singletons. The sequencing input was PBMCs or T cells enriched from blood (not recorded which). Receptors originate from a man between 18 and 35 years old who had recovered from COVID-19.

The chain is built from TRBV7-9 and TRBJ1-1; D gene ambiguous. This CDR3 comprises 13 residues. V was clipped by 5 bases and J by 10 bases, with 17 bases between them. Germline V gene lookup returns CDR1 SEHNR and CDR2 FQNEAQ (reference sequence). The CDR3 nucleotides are TGTGCCAGCAGCCTACCATCAACCGAGGGAGCTTTCTTT. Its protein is CASSLPSTEGAFF.

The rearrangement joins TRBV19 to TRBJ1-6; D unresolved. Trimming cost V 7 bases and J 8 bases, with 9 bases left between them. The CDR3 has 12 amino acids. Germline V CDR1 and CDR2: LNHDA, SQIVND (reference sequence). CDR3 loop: CASKLTDSPLHF. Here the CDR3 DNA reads TGTGCCAGTAAACTAACCGATTCACCCCTCCACTTT.

The CDR3 sequence: CASSTLSYNEQFF. DNA of the CDR3: TGTGCCAGCAGTACATTATCCTACAATGAGCAGTTCTTC. The V gene is TRBV2, the J gene TRBJ2-1; no clear D. This CDR3 is 13 amino acids long. The germline CDR1 and CDR2 sequences are SNHLY and FYNNEI. Trimming took 5 bases from V and 1 from J, leaving 6 bases between them. Full variable domain (outside the CDR3, taken from reference TRBV2 and TRBJ2-1): EPEVTQTPSHQVTQMGQEVILRCVPISNHLYFYWYRQILGQKVEFLVSFYNNEISEKSEIFDDQFSVERPDGSNFTLKIRSTKLEDSAMYFCASSTLSYNEQFFGPGTRLTVL.

The CDR3 reads CASSYSGDQPQHF. The CDR3 coding sequence is TGTGCCAGCAGTTACTCCGGGGATCAGCCCCAGCATTTT. This chain connects TRBV6-5 to TRBJ1-5; the D is unclear. This CDR3 comprises 13 residues. V was clipped by 0 bases and J by 5 bases, with 5 bases between them. The V gene's germline CDR1 is MNHEY and CDR2 SVGAGI.

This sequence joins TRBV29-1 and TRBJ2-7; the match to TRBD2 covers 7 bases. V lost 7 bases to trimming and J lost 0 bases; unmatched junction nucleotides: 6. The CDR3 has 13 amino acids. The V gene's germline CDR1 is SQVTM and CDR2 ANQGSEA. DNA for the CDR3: TGCAGCGGACGGTTAGCGGGCTCCTACGAGCAGTACTTC. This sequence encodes CSGRLAGSYEQYF.

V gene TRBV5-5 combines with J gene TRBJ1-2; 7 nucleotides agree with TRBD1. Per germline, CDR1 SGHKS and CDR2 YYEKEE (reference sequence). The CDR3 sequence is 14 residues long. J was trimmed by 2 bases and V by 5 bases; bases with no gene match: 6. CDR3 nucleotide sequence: TGTGCCAGCAGAGACGGGACAGCCAACTATGGCTACACCTTC. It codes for CASRDGTANYGYTF.

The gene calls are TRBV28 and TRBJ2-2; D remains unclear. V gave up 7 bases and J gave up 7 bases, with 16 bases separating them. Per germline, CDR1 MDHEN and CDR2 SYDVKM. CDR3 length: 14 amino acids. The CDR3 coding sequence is TGTGCCAGCAACTTTCGAACTCCCAACGGGGAGCTGTTTTTT. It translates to CASNFRTPNGELFF.

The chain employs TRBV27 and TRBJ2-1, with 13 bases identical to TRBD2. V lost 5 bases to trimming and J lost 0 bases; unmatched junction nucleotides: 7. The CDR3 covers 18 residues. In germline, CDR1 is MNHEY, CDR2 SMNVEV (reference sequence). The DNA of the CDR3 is TGTGCCAGCAGTCCCGGGACTAGCGGGAAAAGCTCCTACAATGAGCAGTTCTTC. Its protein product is CASSPGTSGKSSYNEQFF.

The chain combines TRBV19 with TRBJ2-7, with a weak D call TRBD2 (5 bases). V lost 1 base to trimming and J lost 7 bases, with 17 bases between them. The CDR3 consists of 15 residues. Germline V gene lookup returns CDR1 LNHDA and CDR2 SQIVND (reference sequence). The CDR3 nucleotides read TGTGCCAGTAGTATAGGCCCCGCGGAGGTAGGGGAGCAGTACTTC. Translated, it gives CASSIGPAEVGEQYF.

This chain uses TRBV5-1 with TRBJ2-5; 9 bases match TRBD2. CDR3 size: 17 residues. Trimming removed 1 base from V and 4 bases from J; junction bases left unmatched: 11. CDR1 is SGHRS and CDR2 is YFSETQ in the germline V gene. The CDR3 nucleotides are TGCGCCAGCAGCTTGTATCCGAGACTAGCGGTCCCAGAGACCCAGTACTTC. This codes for CASSLYPRLAVPETQYF.